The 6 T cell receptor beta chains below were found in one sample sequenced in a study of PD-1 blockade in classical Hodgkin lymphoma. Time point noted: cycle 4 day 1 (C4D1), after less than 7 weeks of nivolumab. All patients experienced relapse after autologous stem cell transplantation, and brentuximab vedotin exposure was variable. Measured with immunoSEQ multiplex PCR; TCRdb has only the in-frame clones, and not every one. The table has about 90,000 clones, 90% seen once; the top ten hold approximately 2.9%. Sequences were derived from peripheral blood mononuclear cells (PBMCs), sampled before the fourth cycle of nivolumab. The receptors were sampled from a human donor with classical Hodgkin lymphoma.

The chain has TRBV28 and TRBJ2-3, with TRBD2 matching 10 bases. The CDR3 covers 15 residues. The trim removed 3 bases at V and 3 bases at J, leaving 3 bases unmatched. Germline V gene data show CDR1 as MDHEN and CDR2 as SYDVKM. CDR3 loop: CASSFPSGGTDTQYF. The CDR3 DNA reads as TGTGCCAGCAGTTTTCCTAGCGGGGGAACAGATACGCAGTATTTT.

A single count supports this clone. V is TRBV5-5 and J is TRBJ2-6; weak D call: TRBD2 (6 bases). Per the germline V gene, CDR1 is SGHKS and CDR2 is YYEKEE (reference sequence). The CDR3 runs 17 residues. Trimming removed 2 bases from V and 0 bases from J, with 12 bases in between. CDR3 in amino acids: CASSFSGVNSGANVLTF. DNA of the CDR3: TGTGCCAGCAGCTTCTCGGGGGTTAACTCTGGGGCCAACGTCCTGACTTTC.

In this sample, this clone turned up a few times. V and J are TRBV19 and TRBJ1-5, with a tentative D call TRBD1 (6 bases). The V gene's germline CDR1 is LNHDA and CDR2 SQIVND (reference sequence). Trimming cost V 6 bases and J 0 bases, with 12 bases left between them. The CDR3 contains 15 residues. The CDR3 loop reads CASSQDRLSNQPQHF. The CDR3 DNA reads TGTGCCAGTAGCCAAGACAGGCTTAGCAATCAGCCCCAGCATTTT.

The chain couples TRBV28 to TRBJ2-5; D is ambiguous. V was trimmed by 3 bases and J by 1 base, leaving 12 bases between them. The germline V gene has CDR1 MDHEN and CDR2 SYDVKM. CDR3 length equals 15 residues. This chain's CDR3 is CASSFNGRVQETQYF. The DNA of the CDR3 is TGTGCCAGCAGTTTTAACGGAAGGGTCCAAGAGACCCAGTACTTC.

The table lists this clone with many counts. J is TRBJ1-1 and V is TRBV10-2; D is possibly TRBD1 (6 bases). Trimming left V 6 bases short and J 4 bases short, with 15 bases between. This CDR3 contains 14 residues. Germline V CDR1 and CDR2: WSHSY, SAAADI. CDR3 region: CASRGHRDGTEAFF. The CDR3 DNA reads TGCGCCAGCAGGGGGCACAGGGATGGCACTGAAGCTTTCTTT.

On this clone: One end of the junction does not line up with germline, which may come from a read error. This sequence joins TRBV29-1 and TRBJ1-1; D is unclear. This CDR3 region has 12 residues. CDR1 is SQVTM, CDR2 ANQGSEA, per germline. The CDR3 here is CSAELRNTEAFF. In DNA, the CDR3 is TGCAGCGCTGAACTACGGAACACTGAAGCTTTCTTT.